Following are 13 T cell receptor beta chains from one sample sequenced in a study of blood T cell repertoires in COVID-19. Produced via immunoSEQ multiplex PCR; TCRdb's table is partial and in-frame only. This table holds under 500,000 clones, around nine tenths found once. Source material: peripheral blood. These receptors came from a woman under 40 with acute or convalescent COVID-19.

This rearrangement joins TRBV9 to TRBJ1-6; TRBD1 agrees at 9 bases. After removal of 3 bases from V and 3 bases from J, the junction contained 4 bases not matched to a gene. Germline values: CDR1 SGDLS, CDR2 YYNGEE. This CDR3 is built from 16 residues. The CDR3: CASSAGTGSYNSPLHF. The CDR3 nucleotides are TGTGCCAGCAGCGCCGGGACAGGGAGCTATAATTCACCCCTCCACTTT. Drawing the rest from reference TRBV9 and TRBJ1-6, the complete variable domain is DSGVTQTPKHLITATGQRVTLRCSPRSGDLSVYWYQQSLDQGLQFLIQYYNGEERAKGNILERFSAQQFPDLHSELNLSSLELGDSALYFCASSAGTGSYNSPLHFGNGTRLTVT.

The chain has TRBV9 and TRBJ1-4; 7 bases map to TRBD1. V lost 0 bases and J lost 6; bases outside the gene matches: 5. CDR1 SGDLS and CDR2 YYNGEE come from the germline V gene. There are 15 residues in the CDR3. Here the CDR3 reads CASSVVGTEDEKLFF. CDR3 DNA sequence: TGTGCCAGCAGCGTAGTGGGGACAGAGGATGAAAAACTGTTTTTT.

This clone has a handful of counts. The chain recombines TRBV29-1 with TRBJ2-2; tentatively, D is TRBD2 (5 bases). CDR3 size: 13 residues. Per the germline V gene, CDR1 is SQVTM and CDR2 is ANQGSEA. V lost 2 bases, J lost 6 bases, and 10 bases lay in between. CDR3 amino acids: CSVESPGAGELFF. The CDR3 DNA sequence: TGCAGCGTTGAAAGTCCCGGGGCCGGGGAGCTGTTTTTT.

J is TRBJ2-5 and V is TRBV4-1, with TRBD2 identical over 10 bases. CDR1 MGHRA and CDR2 YSYEKL come from the germline V gene. This CDR3 is built from 16 residues. The ends lost 4 bases at V and 1 base at J; junction bases unmatched: 6. CDR3 nucleotides: TGCGCCAGCAGCCCCGTCACTAGCGGGATCCAAGAGACCCAGTACTTC. Amino acids: CASSPVTSGIQETQYF.

In DNA, the CDR3 is TGTGCCAGTAGCAGGGGGCTAGGGGAGACCCAGTACTTC. Residues: CASSRGLGETQYF. The V and J genes are TRBV19 and TRBJ2-5; 8 nucleotides line up with TRBD1. The V gene end was trimmed by 6 bases and the J gene end by 5 bases; junction bases not matched to a gene: 5. The CDR3 consists of 13 residues. Germline CDR1 reads LNHDA; CDR2 reads SQIVND (reference sequence).

The CDR3 DNA reads TGTGCCAGTAGTAGCCGGGACAGATATGGCTACACCTTC. It encodes CASSSRDRYGYTF. The V gene is TRBV19, the J gene TRBJ1-2, with 7 bases that match TRBD1. The germline V gene has CDR1 LNHDA and CDR2 SQIVND (reference sequence). This CDR3 contains 13 residues. Trimming removed 4 bases from V and 5 bases from J; junction bases left unmatched: 4.

The chain joins TRBV4-2 to TRBJ2-5, with 8 bases lining up with TRBD2. Germline V gives CDR1 LGHNA, CDR2 YNFKEQ. V was clipped by 4 bases and J by 1 base; unmatched bases: 11. This CDR3 region has 17 residues. The CDR3 region is CASSLQLGGGPQETQYF. The CDR3 DNA is TGTGCCAGCAGCCTCCAACTCGGCGGGGGGCCCCAAGAGACCCAGTACTTC.

The J gene is TRBJ1-5, the V gene TRBV6-5; 10 nucleotides align to TRBD1. V shed 4 bases and J 6 bases; nucleotides not matched to a gene: 6. The CDR3 extends over 15 amino acids. The germline V gene encodes CDR1 MNHEY and CDR2 SVGAGI. The CDR3 DNA reads TGTGCCAGCAGTTTCGAGACAGGGGGCTTTCAGCCCCAGCATTTT. This encodes CASSFETGGFQPQHF.

This chain links TRBV11-2 with TRBJ2-3; D perhaps matches TRBD2 (6 bases). Germline V gives CDR1 SGHAT, CDR2 FQNNGV. This CDR3 is 16 amino acids long. V gave up 1 base and J gave up 3 bases, with 14 bases separating them. CDR3 loop: CASSLVRGLMTDTQYF. CDR3 in DNA: TGTGCCAGCAGCTTAGTGCGGGGCCTTATGACAGATACGCAGTATTTT.

This chain joins TRBV20-1 and TRBJ1-1, with D uncertain. CDR1 and CDR2 (germline): DFQATT, SNEGSKA (reference sequence). The CDR3 is 11 amino acids. This CDR3 reads CSPRRNTEAFF. CDR3 nucleotides: TGCAGCCCGAGAAGGAACACTGAAGCTTTCTTT.

This clone was counted between two and nine times. This rearrangement joins TRBV7-9 to TRBJ2-2; D is possibly TRBD1 (6 bases). The CDR3 runs to 15 residues. Germline V gene lookup returns CDR1 SEHNR and CDR2 FQNEAQ (reference sequence). V dropped 5 bases and J dropped 6 bases, with 16 bases sitting between them. The CDR3 DNA reads as TGTGCCAGCAGCGGTTATCAGGGGTTGGCCGGGGAGCTGTTTTTT. Protein: CASSGYQGLAGELFF.

This chain joins TRBV10-1 and TRBJ2-1; D gene uncertain. Trimming removed 4 bases from V and 0 bases from J, with 4 bases in between. Germline CDR1 reads WNHNN; CDR2 reads SYGVQD (reference sequence). The CDR3 sequence is 13 residues long. For the CDR3, the DNA is TGCGCCAGCAGTGCGAGCTCCTACAATGAGCAGTTCTTC. Residues: CASSASSYNEQFF.

V gene TRBV6-6 combines with J gene TRBJ1-1; 8 nucleotides align to TRBD1. V was pared by 5 bases and J by 7 bases, with 15 bases of the junction left unmatched. Per the germline V gene, CDR1 is MNHNY and CDR2 is SVGAGI (reference sequence). The CDR3 has 16 residues. The CDR3 here is CASSRPGQATANEAFF. CDR3 coding DNA: TGTGCCAGCAGTAGACCGGGACAGGCGACCGCTAATGAAGCTTTCTTT.